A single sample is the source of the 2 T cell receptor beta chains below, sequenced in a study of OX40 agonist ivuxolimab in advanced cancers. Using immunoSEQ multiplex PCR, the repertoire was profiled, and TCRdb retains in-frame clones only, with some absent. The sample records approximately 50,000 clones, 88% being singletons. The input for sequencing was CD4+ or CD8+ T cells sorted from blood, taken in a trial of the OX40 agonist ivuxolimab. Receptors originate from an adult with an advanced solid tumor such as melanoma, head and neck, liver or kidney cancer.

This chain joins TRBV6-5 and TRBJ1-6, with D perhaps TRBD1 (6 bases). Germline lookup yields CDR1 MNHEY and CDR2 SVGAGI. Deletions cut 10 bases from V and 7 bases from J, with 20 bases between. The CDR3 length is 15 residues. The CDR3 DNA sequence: TGTGCCACACGGATTCCCGGGGGCCCAAATTCACCCCTCCACTTT. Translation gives CATRIPGGPNSPLHF.

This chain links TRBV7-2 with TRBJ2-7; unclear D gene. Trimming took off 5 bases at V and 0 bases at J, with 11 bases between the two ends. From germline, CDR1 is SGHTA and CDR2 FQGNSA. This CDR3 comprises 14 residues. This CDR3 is CASSPEASSYEQYF. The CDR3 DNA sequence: TGTGCCAGCAGCCCCGAGGCGAGCTCCTACGAGCAGTACTTC.